This T cell receptor beta chain came from a study of monozygotic twins with inflammatory bowel disease. Points from the study as a whole: Evidence did not back any single strong signal or clonotype linked to IBD.

The template-switching step introduced UMIs that carried a 6-nucleotide sample barcode. TCRdb re-called the 5' RACE reads; one entry per CDR3 protein, DNA not given. The sample holds about 330,000 distinct CDR3 sequences. In germline, CDR1 is MNHEY, CDR2 SMNVEV (reference sequence). The CDR3 totals 15 residues. No sorting of T cells preceded isolation of total RNA from whole blood. Comments on this clonotype: Antigen: not known.

The chain recombines TRBV27 with TRBJ2-5; TCRdb indicates TRBD2, and absent DNA this call remains unverified. This receptor was identified in a human donor with ulcerative colitis or Crohn's disease, or a healthy co-twin of an affected twin (not recorded which). Sequencing was performed on blood. The CDR3 protein is CASSLHSERAETQYF.